Described below is a single TCR beta chain sequence and its context. Its antigen remains unidentified. Generated by immunoSEQ multiplex PCR, the TCRdb table keeps only in-frame clones and is missing some. The repertoire holds tens of thousands of clones, 93% seen once, with 0.35% to 0.55% in the top ten. This specimen belongs to a study of Tregs in tolerant kidney transplant recipients. General study results and limits: Donor-specific Treg expansion exceeded global Treg expansion in tolerant patients, suggesting antigen drive. Nucleotide sequences could not be compared across some patients' samples due to primer changes. Biological reproducibility was not directly addressed, but technical replication error appeared minimal.

CD4+CD25+CD127- Tregs, CD4+CD25- non-Tregs, CD4 and CD8 cells were sorted. The sample was CD4+ T cells from blood, taken before the transplant. This receptor was identified in a human donor who received a combined kidney and bone marrow transplant.

CDR3 sequence (DNA): TGTGCCAGCAGCCTTTCCCGGGACACCAGCACAGATACGCAGTATTTT. It specifies CASSLSRDTSTDTQYF. The V gene is TRBV4-2, the J gene TRBJ2-3, with D possibly matching TRBD1 (6 bases). The V and J ends lost 4 bases and 0 bases respectively, with 14 bases between them. CDR3 length: 16 residues. Germline CDR1 is LGHNA and CDR2 is YNFKEQ.